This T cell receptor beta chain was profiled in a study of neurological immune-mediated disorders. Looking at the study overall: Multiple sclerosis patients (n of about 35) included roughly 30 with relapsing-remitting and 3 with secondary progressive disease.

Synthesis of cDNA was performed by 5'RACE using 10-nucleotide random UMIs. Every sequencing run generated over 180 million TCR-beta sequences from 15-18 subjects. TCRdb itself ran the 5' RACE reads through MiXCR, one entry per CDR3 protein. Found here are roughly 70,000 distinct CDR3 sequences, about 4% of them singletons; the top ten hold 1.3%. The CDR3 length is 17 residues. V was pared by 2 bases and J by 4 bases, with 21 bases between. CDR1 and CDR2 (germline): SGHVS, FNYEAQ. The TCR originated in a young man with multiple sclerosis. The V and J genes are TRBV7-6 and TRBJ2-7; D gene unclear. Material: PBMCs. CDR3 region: CASSLNPSERMEYEQYF. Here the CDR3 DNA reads TGTGCCAGCAGCTTAAATCCAAGTGAAAGGATGGAATACGAGCAGTACTTC. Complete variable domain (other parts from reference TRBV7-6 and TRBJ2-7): GAGVSQSPRYKVTKRGQDVALRCDPISGHVSLYWYRQALGQGPEFLTYFNYEAQQDKSGLPNDRFSAERPEGSISTLTIQRTEQRDSAMYRCASSLNPSERMEYEQYFGPGTRLTVT.